This T cell receptor beta chain was documented in a study of relationships among human T cell subsets. Regarding the study as a whole: Regulatory and Th2 subsets had few clones over 100 reads, unlike CD8+ cytotoxic cells. Th1, Th2 and regulatory T cells shared many CDR3 sequences. Some CD4+CD8+ double-positive cells may remain after bead sorting.

Regarding this clonotype: The antigen is unknown.

V was pared by 5 bases and J by 3 bases, with 8 bases between. Germline V CDR1 and CDR2: SGHVS, FQNEAQ. The CDR3 spans 12 residues. Memory T cells were selected with anti-CD45RO beads from the CD45RA-negative fraction. The T cell receptor alpha and beta CDR3 regions were amplified from mRNA by semiquantitative ARM-PCR. ARM-PCR used tagged nested gene-specific primers, then communal superprimers for exponential amplification. MiXCR was run by TCRdb on the multiplex PCR reads, yielding one entry per CDR3 protein. The data contain more than 8,500 distinct CDR3 sequences, 50% to 60% of them singletons. This sequence was found in a man aged 40-55 years in good health. Sequencing used memory T cells sorted from blood. The chain uses TRBV7-8 and TRBJ2-7, with D hard to call. CDR3 sequence reads: CASSPPSYEQYF. The CDR3 DNA is TGTGCCAGCAGCCCCCCCAGCTACGAGCAGTACTTC.